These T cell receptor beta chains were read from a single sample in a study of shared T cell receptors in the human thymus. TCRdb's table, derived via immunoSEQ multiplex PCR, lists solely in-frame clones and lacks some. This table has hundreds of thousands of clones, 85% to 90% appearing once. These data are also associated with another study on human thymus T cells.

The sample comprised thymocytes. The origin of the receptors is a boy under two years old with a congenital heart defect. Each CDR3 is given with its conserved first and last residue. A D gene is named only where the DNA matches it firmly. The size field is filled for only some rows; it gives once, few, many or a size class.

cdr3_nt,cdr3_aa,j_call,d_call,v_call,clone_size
TGTGCCAGCAGTTTAGCAAAGGGACAGGGGTATTCTGAAGCTTTCTTT,CASSLAKGQGYSEAFF,TRBJ1-1,TRBD1,TRBV11-2,NA
TGTGCCAGCAGCCGCCTACCGAACACTGAAGCTTTCTTT,CASSRLPNTEAFF,TRBJ1-1,NA,TRBV5-6,NA
TGCAGCGTTGAAGGTCCCGGGACTAGCTACCACGAGCAGTACTTC,CSVEGPGTSYHEQYF,TRBJ2-7,TRBD2,TRBV29-1,NA
TGTGCCAGCAGCTTAGGGGTTAGCGCAGACATTCAGTACTTC,CASSLGVSADIQYF,TRBJ2-4,NA,TRBV7-6,NA
TGTGCCAGCAGCTTCCGAATCCCCCGTCCCCAGGGGTGGACCGGGGAGCTGTTTTTT,CASSFRIPRPQGWTGELFF,TRBJ2-2,NA,TRBV11-2,once
TGTGCCAGCAGTTCGTTCGTCGGGACTCCCACAGATACGCAGTATTTT,CASSSFVGTPTDTQYF,TRBJ2-3,NA,TRBV6-5,NA
TGTGCCAGCAGCCAACGAAAGGCTTGGGGGCGGAAGACCCAGTACTTC,CASSQRKAWGRKTQYF,TRBJ2-5,NA,TRBV14,NA
TGTGCCAGCAGTGAAAGGGTGGCAGGGCTCTACGAGCAGTACTTC,CASSERVAGLYEQYF,TRBJ2-7,NA,TRBV6-1,NA
TGCAGCGTTGAACGGCCACGCCCCCAGGGTAAGGGTACGCAGTATTTT,CSVERPRPQGKGTQYF,TRBJ2-3,NA,TRBV29-1,NA
TGTGCCAGCTCTCAGGGGACAGGGACCGCAATCAAAGCCAAAAACATTCAGTACTTC,CASSQGTGTAIKAKNIQYF,TRBJ2-4,TRBD1,TRBV18,NA
TGTGCCAGCTCGCAGGCCCTAGCGGGAGTCTACAATGAGCAGTTCTTC,CASSQALAGVYNEQFF,TRBJ2-1,TRBD2,TRBV18,NA